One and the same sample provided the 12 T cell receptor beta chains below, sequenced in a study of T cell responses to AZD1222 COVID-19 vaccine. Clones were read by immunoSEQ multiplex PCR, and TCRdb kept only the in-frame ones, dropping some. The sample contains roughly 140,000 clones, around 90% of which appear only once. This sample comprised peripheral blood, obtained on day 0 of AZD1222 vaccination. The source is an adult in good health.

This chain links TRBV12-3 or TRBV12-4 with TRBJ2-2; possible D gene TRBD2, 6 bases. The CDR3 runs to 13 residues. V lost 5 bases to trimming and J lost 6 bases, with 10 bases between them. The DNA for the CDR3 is TGTGCCAGCAGTGCAGGGACTGCCGGGGAGCTGTTTTTT. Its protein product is CASSAGTAGELFF.

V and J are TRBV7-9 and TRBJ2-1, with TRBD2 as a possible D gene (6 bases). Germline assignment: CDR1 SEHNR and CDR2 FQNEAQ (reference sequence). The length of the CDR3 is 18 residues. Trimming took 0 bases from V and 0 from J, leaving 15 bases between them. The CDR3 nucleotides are TGTGCCAGCAGCTTAGCGGGATGGGCGGGGAGCTCCTACAATGAGCAGTTCTTC. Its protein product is CASSLAGWAGSSYNEQFF.

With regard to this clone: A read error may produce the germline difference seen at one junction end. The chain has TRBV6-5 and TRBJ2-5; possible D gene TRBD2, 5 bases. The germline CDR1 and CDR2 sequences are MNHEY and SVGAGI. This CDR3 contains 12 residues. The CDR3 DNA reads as TGTGCCAGCAGTTACGCGATCGGACTGCCAGACTTC. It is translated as CASSYAIGLPDF.

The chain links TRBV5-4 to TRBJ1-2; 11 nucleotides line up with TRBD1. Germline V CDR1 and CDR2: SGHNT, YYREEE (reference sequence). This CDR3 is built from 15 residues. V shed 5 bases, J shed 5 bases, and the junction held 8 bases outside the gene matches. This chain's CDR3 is CASRRTGGAFYGYTF. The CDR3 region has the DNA TGTGCCAGCAGACGGACAGGGGGCGCTTTTTATGGCTACACCTTC. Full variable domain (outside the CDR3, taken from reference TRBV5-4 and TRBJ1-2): ETGVTQSPTHLIKTRGQQVTLRCSSQSGHNTVSWYQQALGQGPQFIFQYYREEENGRGNFPPRFSGLQFPNYSSELNVNALELDDSALYLCASRRTGGAFYGYTFGSGTRLTVV.

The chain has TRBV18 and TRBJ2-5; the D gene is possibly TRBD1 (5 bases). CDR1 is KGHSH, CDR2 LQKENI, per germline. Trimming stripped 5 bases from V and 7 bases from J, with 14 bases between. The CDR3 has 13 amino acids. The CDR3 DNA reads TGTGCCAGCTCAGCGACGGTCACAGGGACCCAGTACTTC. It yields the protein CASSATVTGTQYF.

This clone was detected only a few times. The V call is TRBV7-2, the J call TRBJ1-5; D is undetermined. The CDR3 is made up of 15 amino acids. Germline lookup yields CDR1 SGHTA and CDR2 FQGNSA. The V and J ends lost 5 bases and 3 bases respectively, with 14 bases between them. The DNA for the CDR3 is TGTGCCAGCAGCCCTTCAAATACAGTCAATCAGCCCCAGCATTTT. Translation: CASSPSNTVNQPQHF.

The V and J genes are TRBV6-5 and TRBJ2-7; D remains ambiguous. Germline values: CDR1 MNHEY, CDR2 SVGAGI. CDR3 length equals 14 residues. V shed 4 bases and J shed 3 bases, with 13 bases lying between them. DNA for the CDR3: TGTGCCAGCAGTTCCCCAGCAGACAACTACGAGCAGTACTTC. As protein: CASSSPADNYEQYF.

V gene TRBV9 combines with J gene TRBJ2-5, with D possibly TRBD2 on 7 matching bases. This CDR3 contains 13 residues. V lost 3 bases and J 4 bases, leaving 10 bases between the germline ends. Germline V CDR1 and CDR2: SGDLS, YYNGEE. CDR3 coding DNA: TGTGCCAGCAGCGGGGGGGGCGGAGAGACCCAGTACTTC. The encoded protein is CASSGGGGETQYF.

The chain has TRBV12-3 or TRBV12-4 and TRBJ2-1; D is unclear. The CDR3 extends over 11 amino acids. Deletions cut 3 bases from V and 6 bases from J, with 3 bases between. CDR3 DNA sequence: TGTGCCAGCAGTTTCTCCAATGAGCAGTTCTTC. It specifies CASSFSNEQFF.

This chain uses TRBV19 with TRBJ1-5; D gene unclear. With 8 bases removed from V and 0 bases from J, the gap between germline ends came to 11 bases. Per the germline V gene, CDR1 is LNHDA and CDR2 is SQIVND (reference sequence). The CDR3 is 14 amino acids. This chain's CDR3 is CASGFRNSNQPQHF. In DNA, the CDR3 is TGTGCCAGTGGTTTCAGAAATAGCAATCAGCCCCAGCATTTT.

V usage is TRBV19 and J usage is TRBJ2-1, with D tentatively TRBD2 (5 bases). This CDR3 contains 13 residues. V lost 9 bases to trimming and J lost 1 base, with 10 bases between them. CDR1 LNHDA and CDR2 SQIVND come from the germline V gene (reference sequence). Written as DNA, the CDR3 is TGTGCCAGCTTAGCGAGGTCCTACAATGAGCAGTTCTTC. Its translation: CASLARSYNEQFF.

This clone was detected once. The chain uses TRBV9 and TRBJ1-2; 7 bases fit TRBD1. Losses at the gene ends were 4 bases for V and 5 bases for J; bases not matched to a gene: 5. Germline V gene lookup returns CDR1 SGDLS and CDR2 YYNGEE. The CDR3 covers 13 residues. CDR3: CASSPGTDYGYTF. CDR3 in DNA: TGTGCCAGCAGCCCTGGGACAGATTATGGCTACACCTTC.